These T cell receptor beta chains were read from a single sample in a study of control samples from healthy donors and cancer patients. Produced via immunoSEQ multiplex PCR; TCRdb's table is partial and in-frame only. The sample has some 150,000 clones; 89% are singletons. Sequenced sample: blood. The receptors were sampled from a man younger than 45 in good health. Both conserved end residues are trimmed from each CDR3. Fields, in order: V gene, J gene, CDR3 length, CDR3 protein.

V: TRBV11-2; J: TRBJ1-2; length: 11; CDR3: ASSLPRAGGYT
V: TRBV19; J: TRBJ1-4; length: 13; CDR3: ASSPYLETNEKLF
V: TRBV24-1; J: TRBJ1-1; length: 14; CDR3: ATSDSNSDLSTEAF
V: TRBV6-5; J: TRBJ2-7; length: 14; CDR3: ASSYSRLAESYEQY
V: TRBV11-2; J: TRBJ2-3; length: 13; CDR3: ASSLDHGGTDTQY
V: TRBV15; J: TRBJ2-3; length: 10; CDR3: ATGAGPDTQY
V: TRBV6-1; J: TRBJ1-4; length: 16; CDR3: ASSDPLVDWDRNEKLF
V: TRBV9; J: TRBJ1-2; length: 13; CDR3: ASSASQTGDYGYT
V: TRBV7-2; J: TRBJ1-2; length: 11; CDR3: ASSSGQLYGYT
V: TRBV6-5; J: TRBJ1-1; length: 14; CDR3: ASSYTGGASDTEAF
V: TRBV12-3/TRBV12-4; J: TRBJ2-5; length: 9; CDR3: ASTNQETQY
V: TRBV4-2; J: TRBJ2-7; length: 13; CDR3: ASSQALAGGYEQY
V: TRBV19; J: TRBJ2-1; length: 13; CDR3: ASSPPGRPTWEQF
V: TRBV4-3; J: TRBJ1-2; length: 13; CDR3: ASSQDWAADYGYT
V: TRBV30; J: TRBJ1-6; length: 11; CDR3: AWTGTGAGPLH
V: TRBV19; J: TRBJ1-5; length: 13; CDR3: ASTPTGLVNQPQH
V: TRBV7-9; J: TRBJ1-1; length: 11; CDR3: ASSLAGTQRAF
V: TRBV19; J: TRBJ2-1; length: 15; CDR3: ASTHGAQGFLNNEQF
V: TRBV6-2/TRBV6-3; J: TRBJ2-5; length: 12; CDR3: ASSFLAGDGTQY
V: TRBV19; J: TRBJ2-7; length: 12; CDR3: ASSGGPSSYEQY
V: TRBV6-5; J: TRBJ1-5; length: 13; CDR3: ASSYSQGGNQPQH
V: TRBV5-4; J: TRBJ2-1; length: 17; CDR3: ASSFAFLGVQGKVDEQF
V: TRBV9; J: TRBJ2-1; length: 13; CDR3: ASTPGRQNYNEQF
V: TRBV7-3; J: TRBJ2-1; length: 13; CDR3: ASSLRNGGYNEQF
V: TRBV6-6; J: TRBJ2-7; length: 12; CDR3: ASSYTHRNYEQY
V: TRBV9; J: TRBJ1-1; length: 13; CDR3: ASTRVGFMNTEAF
V: TRBV29-1; J: TRBJ1-1; length: 9; CDR3: SIETQGGAF
V: TRBV6-5; J: TRBJ1-1; length: 11; CDR3: ASSYRVNTEAF
V: TRBV7-8; J: TRBJ1-3; length: 12; CDR3: ASSSGTIGNTIY
V: TRBV27; J: TRBJ1-1; length: 12; CDR3: ASSPHQVNTEAF
V: TRBV7-3; J: TRBJ2-3; length: 11; CDR3: ASSLSPRDTQY
V: TRBV3-1/TRBV3-2; J: TRBJ1-4; length: 12; CDR3: ASSLDATNEKLF
V: TRBV19; J: TRBJ1-1; length: 12; CDR3: ASRSGTGESEAF
V: TRBV5-4; J: TRBJ1-6; length: 12; CDR3: ASSLQGPRSPLH
V: TRBV15; J: TRBJ2-3; length: 15; CDR3: ATSRDQRILGTDTQY
V: TRBV19; J: TRBJ1-1; length: 11; CDR3: ASSIEAYTEAF
V: TRBV3-1/TRBV3-2; J: TRBJ1-1; length: 10; CDR3: ASSRAGFEAF
V: TRBV9; J: TRBJ2-1; length: 12; CDR3: ASSEPGQEDEQF
V: TRBV7-2; J: TRBJ2-1; length: 10; CDR3: ASSPQVDEQF
V: TRBV7-2; J: TRBJ1-5; length: 17; CDR3: ASSLAGTGGRYSNQPQH
V: TRBV6-2/TRBV6-3; J: TRBJ1-1; length: 13; CDR3: ASSYSGPGVTEAF
V: TRBV6-5; J: TRBJ2-3; length: 13; CDR3: ASSRQGANTDTQY
V: TRBV2; J: TRBJ2-2; length: 13; CDR3: ATRLAGVKTGELF
V: TRBV4-3; J: TRBJ2-7; length: 18; CDR3: ASSQGVGTSGSFHSYEQY
V: TRBV11-3; J: TRBJ1-2; length: 13; CDR3: ASRSSRQGENGYT
V: TRBV27; J: TRBJ1-2; length: 13; CDR3: ASSLSAGTGYGYT
V: TRBV5-6; J: TRBJ1-2; length: 10; CDR3: ASSFEAVGYT
V: TRBV30; J: TRBJ2-2; length: 11; CDR3: AWKRTGSGELF
V: TRBV9; J: TRBJ2-7; length: 14; CDR3: ASSAHAAGKGVAQY
V: TRBV4-3; J: TRBJ2-7; length: 12; CDR3: ASSQAQGPYEQY
V: TRBV24-1; J: TRBJ2-1; length: 13; CDR3: ATSDLSLPYNEQF
V: TRBV27; J: TRBJ2-1; length: 14; CDR3: ASSRLTSGSIDEQF
V: TRBV30; J: TRBJ2-5; length: 13; CDR3: AWSVGTSGGGAQY
V: TRBV6-2/TRBV6-3; J: TRBJ1-1; length: 14; CDR3: ASSYNAGGPDTEAF